This T cell receptor beta chain was sequenced for a study of cytomegalovirus exposure and HLA in healthy donors (dated by TCRdb to about 2017). Study-level background: An earlier analysis of several hundred of the donors reported about 300 Gb of sequence data and 117 million unique TCR beta sequences obtained from about 170 million T cells. Roughly 5 DR-DQ haplotypes were handled as single units for association and clustering, since linkage in the cohort was strong. An earlier analysis of approximately 500 of the donors applied high-throughput TCR beta sequencing to assess whether each TCR beta V gene segment acted as functional or pseudogenic. Of the 300 to 500 genotyped donors, approximately 81% were placed in the genetic ancestry cluster associated with self-reported Caucasian donors. Among about 370 genotyped donors of the cohort, an average of around 250,000 unique TCR beta nucleotide sequences was sequenced per donor, of which 15% to 20% were non-productive. To predict cytomegalovirus infection status, the study brought together high-throughput TCR immunosequencing, statistical association of individual TCRs with disease status, and machine learning. The study aimed to test whether cataloging public T cell receptors could reveal signatures of past pathogen exposure. HLA typing covered class I and class II loci at four-digit resolution. In a later genetic analysis, genome-wide SNP genotypes for 398 of the 666 donors were used, and that subset was treated as a discovery cohort. All discovery cohort repertoires had been generated on a single sequencing platform. Approximately 300 gigabases of sequencing data and around 85 million unique TCR sequences made up an early release that covered approximately 650 HLA-typed donors. The study used immunosequencing to profile the T cell repertoires of hundreds of subjects and linked those repertoires to cytomegalovirus serostatus. Typing coverage varied by locus: about 620-630 donors for A, B, C, DRB1 and DQB1; about 520 for DQA1; nearly 610 for DPA1; 400 to 480 for DPB1. Alongside the repertoire data, information on donor age, sex, ethnicity and CMV serostatus was compiled. To study patterns of TCR occurrence, a later analysis re-analyzed previously published TCR beta repertoires from 700 or so donors and added high-resolution HLA genotyping. The later analysis used no new phenotypic data to find candidate immune exposures, relying instead on TCR beta sequences and their occurrence across donors. Besides the first cohort of hundreds of subjects, a separate validation cohort made up of roughly 120 different subjects was used. On the study overall, not on this receptor specifically: A total of roughly 160 TCR beta chains were listed by the study as associated with cytomegalovirus. According to a later genetic analysis, donors in an Asian-associated ancestry cluster had fewer N-insertions in productive TCRs than the approximately 700-donor mean. A later analysis found that HLA-associated TCR beta chains were more clonally expanded and had lower generation probabilities than equally common non-associated chains. In an earlier analysis of about 550 of the donors, most TCR beta V segments were observed in productive rearrangements about 87% or about 30% of the time, broadly matching IMGT annotations. When HLA alleles, especially DR and DQ, strongly co-occurred, attributing TCR associations to individual alleles was difficult. Some IMGT-functional V segments, including TRBV6-2 and TRBV6-3, could not be told apart with the 87-base-pair reads, so those segments were excluded. Most TCR sequences were seen in very few donors, while some public TCRs were found in many individuals. The only immune exposure information available for the cohort was CMV serostatus. V-gene and J-gene trimming of TCR beta chains was associated with a missense DCLRE1C variant in a later genetic analysis, and the association was replicated in an independent cohort. Because counts were too low, seventeen rarely observed V segments, including chromosome 9 orphons, were excluded from the earlier analysis of under 650 of the donors. Because some donors lacked HLA typing at each locus, the association tests relied only on the typed subset. Correlated functional status among segregating V segments might be attributable to linkage disequilibrium, but an unknown experimental factor could not be ruled out. The classifier was reported to diagnose cytomegalovirus status with high specificity and sensitivity in both the original and validation cohorts. A later analysis reported that several top co-occurrence clusters appeared linked to parvovirus B19, influenza, CMV and Epstein-Barr virus. A further reported finding was that TCR beta sequences accurately predicted the HLA-A and HLA-B alleles for most subjects in the first cohort. The cohort was sequenced for TCR beta chains only, and without alpha or paired-chain data the features that could be detected were limited. The authors suggested that the approach could potentially be generalized to other disease states and immunological phenotypes. In vitro tests confirmed that a few of the cytomegalovirus-associated TCR beta chains recognize cytomegalovirus antigens. In a later analysis, the rate of TCR association differed among HLA loci, with DRB1 alleles having the most associated TCRs and HLA-C alleles having the fewest. Most CMV-associated TCR beta chains appeared to be HLA-restricted in a later analysis, and the HLA associations seemed to be driven largely by CMV exposure. The sequencing pipeline was judged likely to have produced a cluster of highly shared sequence variants as a technical artifact. In a later analysis, more than 15,000 TCR beta sequences were associated with specific HLA alleles at a false discovery rate of 0.05. Presence/absence analyses assumed roughly uniform sequencing depth across donors, an assumption that may not hold.

The trim is 3 bases for V and 7 bases for J, with a gap of 8 bases between the germline ends. From the germline V gene, CDR1 is SGHTA and CDR2 is FQGNSA. Spanning cysteine to phenylalanine, the CDR3 consists of 12 amino acids. Solely the CDR3 DNA is kept, with 36 bases framed from the first base. The library relied on the immunoSEQ multiplex PCR assay. For the multiplex PCR, a mixture combining 60 forward primers for TCR Vbeta segments and 13 reverse primers for TCR Jbeta segments was used. The CDR3 region of rearranged TCR beta genes was amplified from genomic DNA with a multiplex PCR assay. Amplified TCR beta libraries were sequenced as 87-base-pair reads on the Illumina HiSeq System. The source study handled its data this way. Across the 600 to 700 repertoires, a later analysis counted approximately 83 million unique TCR beta chains, roughly 11 million of which were shared by at least two donors. Raw reads were error-corrected and collapsed into unique sequences with a nearest-neighbor algorithm that merged closely related sequences to remove PCR and sequencing errors. CDR3 sequences were aligned to IMGT reference sequences to assign V, D and J gene segments. For a sequence to be retained, at least a six-nucleotide match to both a V gene segment and a J gene segment was required. Rearrangements were called productive when the CDR3 lacked stop codons and stayed in frame with V and J; all others were non-productive. Following IMGT convention, CDR3 was defined as the stretch from the second conserved V-encoded cysteine to the conserved J-encoded phenylalanine. Sequences without an unambiguous match to a single V gene segment were excluded from the earlier analysis of 500 to 700 of the donors. In an earlier analysis of several hundred of the donors, V segments were called functional above 56.7% productive rearrangements and were called segregating when the between-donor standard deviation exceeded 5%. To diagnose cytomegalovirus status from the catalog of TCR beta chain sequences, a statistical classification framework was built. A later analysis assigned V and J genes by comparing TCR nucleotide sequences with IMGT/GENE-DB human TR gene sequences. A later analysis assigned CDR3 sequences and most-parsimonious VDJ recombination scenarios with the TCRdist pipeline. A later analysis defined each TCR beta chain by its CDR3 amino acid sequence plus V-gene family, and excluded reads lacking a unique V-gene family. In a later analysis, around 600 highly shared, low-generation-probability nucleotide sequences were removed to address suspected cross-contamination and a sequencing artifact. In a later analysis, a clonal expansion index for each public chain was calculated from normalized within-repertoire ranks of inferred template counts. Generation probabilities in a later analysis came from a VDJ recombination model fitted to out-of-frame rearrangements, and those results were checked against IGoR. In a later analysis, TCR-TCR, TCR-HLA and TCR-CMV co-occurrence was scored with hypergeometric tests, and a repertoire-size bias correction was applied to TCR pairs. To estimate false discovery rates, a later analysis permuted the HLA or CMV assignments 20 times. A later analysis grouped co-occurring TCRs with DBSCAN, adding TCRdist sequence similarity when clustering within HLA-allele-positive subsets. Repertoires with fewer than 30,000 or more than 120,000 public chains, plus five repertoires with anomalous nucleotide sharing, were excluded from co-occurrence clustering. This immuneACCESS table, as held by TCRdb, lists in-frame sequences with V and J called but not all clones. Of the missing ones, under half trace to an unresolved V gene in checked studies; the others have no known cause. V and J calls plus clone size are reproduced from that table; the DNA served to infer D and trimming. The sample includes about 130,000 clones, with more than 65% observed a single time. The ten largest clones add up to over 10% of the sample.

The cohort consisted of approximately 690 healthy bone marrow donors. Cohort members were all nominally healthy when sampled, although unrecorded immune exposures were likely present. The donor was CMV seropositive and was included in the group of 290 or so seropositive cohort members. Each donor provided a peripheral blood sample, and peripheral blood mononuclear cells were used for TCR beta sequencing. The Qiagen DNeasy Blood Extraction Kit was used to extract genomic DNA from the blood cell samples. Of note for this clone: What antigen it recognizes has not been identified. One base away there is no much larger clone; base qualities are not given.

Sequenced: PBMCs. The rearranged chain carries TRBV7-2 and TRBJ2-3; the D gene remains uncertain. The source is an older woman in good health and CMV-seropositive. The sequenced DNA is TGTGCCAGCAGCTTGACGGAGTATACGCAGTATTTT. This gives the protein CASSLTEYTQYF.